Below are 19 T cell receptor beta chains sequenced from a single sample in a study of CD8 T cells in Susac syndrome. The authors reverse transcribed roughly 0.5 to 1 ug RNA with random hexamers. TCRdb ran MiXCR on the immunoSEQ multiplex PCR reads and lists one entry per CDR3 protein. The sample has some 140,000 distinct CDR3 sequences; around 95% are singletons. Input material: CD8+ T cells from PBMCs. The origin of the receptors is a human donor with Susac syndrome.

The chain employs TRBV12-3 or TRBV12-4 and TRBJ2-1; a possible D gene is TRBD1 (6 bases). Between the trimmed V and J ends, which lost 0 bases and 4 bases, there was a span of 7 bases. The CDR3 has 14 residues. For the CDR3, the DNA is TGTGCCAGCAGTTTAGCGCAGGGGTACAATGAGCAGTTCTTC. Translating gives CASSLAQGYNEQFF.

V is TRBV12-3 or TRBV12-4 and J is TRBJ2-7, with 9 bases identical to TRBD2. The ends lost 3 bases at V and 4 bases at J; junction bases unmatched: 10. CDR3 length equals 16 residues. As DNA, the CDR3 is TGTGCCAGCAGTTTCTTGCCGACTAGCGGATGGTACGAGCAGTACTTC. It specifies CASSFLPTSGWYEQYF.

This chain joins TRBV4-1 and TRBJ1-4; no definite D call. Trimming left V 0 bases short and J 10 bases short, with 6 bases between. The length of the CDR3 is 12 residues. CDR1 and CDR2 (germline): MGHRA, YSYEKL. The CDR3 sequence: CASSQDGRKLFF. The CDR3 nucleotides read TGCGCCAGCAGCCAAGATGGAAGAAAACTGTTTTTT.

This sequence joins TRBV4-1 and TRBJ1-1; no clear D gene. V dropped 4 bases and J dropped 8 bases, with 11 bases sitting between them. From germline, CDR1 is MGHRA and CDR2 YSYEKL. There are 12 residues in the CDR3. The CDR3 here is CASSPSGVEAFF. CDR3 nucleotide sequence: TGCGCCAGCAGCCCTTCCGGGGTCGAAGCTTTCTTT.

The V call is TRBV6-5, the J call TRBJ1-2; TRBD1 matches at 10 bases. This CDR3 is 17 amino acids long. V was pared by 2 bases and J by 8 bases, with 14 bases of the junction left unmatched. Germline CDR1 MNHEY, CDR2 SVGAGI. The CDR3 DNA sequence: TGTGCCAGCAGTTACACCAAATTTACCGGGACAGGGGACGGCTACACCTTC. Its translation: CASSYTKFTGTGDGYTF.

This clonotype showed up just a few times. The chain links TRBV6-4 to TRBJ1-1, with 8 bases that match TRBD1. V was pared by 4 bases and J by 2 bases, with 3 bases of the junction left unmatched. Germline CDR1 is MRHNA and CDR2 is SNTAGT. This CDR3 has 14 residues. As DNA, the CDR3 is TGTGCCAGCAGTGTTGGGACAGGAAACACTGAAGCTTTCTTT. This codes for CASSVGTGNTEAFF.

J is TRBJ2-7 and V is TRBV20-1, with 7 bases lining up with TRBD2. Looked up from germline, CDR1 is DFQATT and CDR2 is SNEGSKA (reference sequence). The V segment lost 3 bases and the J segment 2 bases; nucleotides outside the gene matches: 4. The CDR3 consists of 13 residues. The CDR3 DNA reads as TGCAGTGCTAGCGGGAGGATAACCTACGAGCAGTACTTC. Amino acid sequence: CSASGRITYEQYF.

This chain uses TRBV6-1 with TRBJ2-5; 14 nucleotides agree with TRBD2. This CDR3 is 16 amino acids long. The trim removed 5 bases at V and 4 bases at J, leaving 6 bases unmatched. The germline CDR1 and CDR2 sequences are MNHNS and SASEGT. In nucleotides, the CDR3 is TGTGCCAGCAGTACGACTAGCGGGGGGGCGGGAGAGACCCAGTACTTC. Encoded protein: CASSTTSGGAGETQYF.

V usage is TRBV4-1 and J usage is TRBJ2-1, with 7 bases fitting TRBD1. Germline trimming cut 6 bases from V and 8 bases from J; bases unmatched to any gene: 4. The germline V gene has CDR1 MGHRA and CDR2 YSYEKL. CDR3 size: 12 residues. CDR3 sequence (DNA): TGCGCCAGCAGTCCAGGGGGATATGAGCAGTTCTTC. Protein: CASSPGGYEQFF.

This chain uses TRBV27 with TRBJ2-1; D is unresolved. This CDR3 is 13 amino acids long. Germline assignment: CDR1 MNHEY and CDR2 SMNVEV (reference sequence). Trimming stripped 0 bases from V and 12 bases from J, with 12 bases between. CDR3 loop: CASSLSGAHGQFF. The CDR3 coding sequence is TGTGCCAGCAGTTTATCGGGTGCACACGGGCAGTTCTTC.

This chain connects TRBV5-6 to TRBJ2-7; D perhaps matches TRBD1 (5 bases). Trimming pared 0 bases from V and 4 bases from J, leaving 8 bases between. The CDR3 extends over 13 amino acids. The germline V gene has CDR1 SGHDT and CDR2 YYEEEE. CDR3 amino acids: CASSLGQQYEQYF. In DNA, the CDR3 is TGTGCCAGCAGCTTGGGACAGCAATACGAGCAGTACTTC.

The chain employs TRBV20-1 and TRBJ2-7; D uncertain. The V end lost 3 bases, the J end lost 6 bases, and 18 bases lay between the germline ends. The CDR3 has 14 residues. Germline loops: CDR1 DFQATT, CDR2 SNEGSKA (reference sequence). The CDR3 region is CSARVGPVTGEQYF. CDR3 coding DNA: TGCAGTGCTAGGGTCGGGCCGGTCACGGGCGAGCAGTACTTC.

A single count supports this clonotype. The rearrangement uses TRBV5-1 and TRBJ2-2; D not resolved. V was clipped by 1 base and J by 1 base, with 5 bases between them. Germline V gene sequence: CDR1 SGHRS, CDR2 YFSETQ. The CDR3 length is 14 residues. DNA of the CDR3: TGCGCCAGCAGCTTGTTACAGAACACCGGGGAGCTGTTTTTT. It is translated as CASSLLQNTGELFF.

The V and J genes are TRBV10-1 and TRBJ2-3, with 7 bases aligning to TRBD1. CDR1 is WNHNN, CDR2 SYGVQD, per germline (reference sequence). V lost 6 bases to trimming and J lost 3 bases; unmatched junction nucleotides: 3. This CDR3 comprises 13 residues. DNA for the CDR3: TGCGCCAGCAGCGGGACAGAGACAGATACGCAGTATTTT. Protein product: CASSGTETDTQYF.

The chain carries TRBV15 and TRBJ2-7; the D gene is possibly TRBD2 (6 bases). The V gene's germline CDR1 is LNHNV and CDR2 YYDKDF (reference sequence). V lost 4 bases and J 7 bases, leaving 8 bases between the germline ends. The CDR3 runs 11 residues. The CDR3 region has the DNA TGTGCCACCAGCAACCTAGCGGAGCAGTACTTC. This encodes CATSNLAEQYF.

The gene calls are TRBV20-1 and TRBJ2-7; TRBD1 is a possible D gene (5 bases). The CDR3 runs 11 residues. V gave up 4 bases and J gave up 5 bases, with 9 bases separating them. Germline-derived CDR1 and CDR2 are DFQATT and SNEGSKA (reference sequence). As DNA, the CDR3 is TGCAGTGCTAAGGACACTGACGAGCAGTACTTC. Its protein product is CSAKDTDEQYF.

CDR3 protein: CATWTADYEQYF. For the CDR3, the DNA is TGTGCCACGTGGACAGCTGACTACGAGCAGTACTTC. This sequence joins TRBV27 and TRBJ2-7; tentatively, D is TRBD1 (6 bases). The V gene's germline CDR1 is MNHEY and CDR2 SMNVEV (reference sequence). The CDR3 runs to 12 residues. Trimming shortened V by 10 bases and J by 3 bases, and 13 bases separated the two germline ends.

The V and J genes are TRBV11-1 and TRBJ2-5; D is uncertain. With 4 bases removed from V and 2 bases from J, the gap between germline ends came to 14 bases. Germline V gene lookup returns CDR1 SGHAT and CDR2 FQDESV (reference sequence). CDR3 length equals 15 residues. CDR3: CASSYVGRRQETQYF. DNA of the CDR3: TGTGCCAGCAGCTATGTTGGACGGCGTCAAGAGACCCAGTACTTC. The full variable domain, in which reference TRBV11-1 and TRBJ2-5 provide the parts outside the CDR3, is EAEVAQSPRYKITEKSQAVAFWCDPISGHATLYWYRQILGQGPELLVQFQDESVVDDSQLPKDRFSAERLKGVDSTLKIQPAELGDSAMYLCASSYVGRRQETQYFGPGTRLLVL.

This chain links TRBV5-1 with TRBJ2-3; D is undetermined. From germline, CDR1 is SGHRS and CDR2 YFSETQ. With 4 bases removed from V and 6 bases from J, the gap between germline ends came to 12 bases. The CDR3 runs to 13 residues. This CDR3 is CASSLLRLDTQYF. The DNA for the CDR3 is TGCGCCAGCAGCCTTCTCCGGCTGGATACGCAGTATTTT.